Each of the 8 T cell receptor beta chains below was sequenced from the same sample in a study. Using its own MiXCR run on the RT-PCR reads, TCRdb lists one record per CDR3 protein. This table holds about 680,000 distinct CDR3 sequences, 13% to 15% found once. Sequencing was done on a sample of memory CD4+ T cells from blood. All receptors come from a female donor in good health, serving as a healthy control.

At least ten counts were recorded for this clonotype. The chain joins TRBV7-9 to TRBJ2-3; weak D call: TRBD1 (6 bases). There are 13 residues in the CDR3. Trimming stripped 5 bases from V and 1 base from J, with 7 bases between. Germline V gives CDR1 SEHNR, CDR2 FQNEAQ (reference sequence). Written as DNA, the CDR3 is TGTGCCAGCAGCCGACAGGGCACAGATACGCAGTATTTT. Its translation is CASSRQGTDTQYF.

The rearrangement joins TRBV5-1 to TRBJ2-3; possibly TRBD2 for D (5 bases). Germline lookup yields CDR1 SGHRS and CDR2 YFSETQ. Trimming stripped 4 bases from V and 7 bases from J, with 19 bases between. The CDR3 covers 15 residues. CDR3 nucleotide sequence: TGCGCCAGCAGCCTTGGGGAGCGAGTTCTGAATACGCAGTATTTT. Amino acids: CASSLGERVLNTQYF.

This chain links TRBV4-1 with TRBJ2-1; tentative D call: TRBD2 (6 bases). Germline V gene sequence: CDR1 MGHRA, CDR2 YSYEKL. The CDR3 has 15 residues. Trimming took 3 bases from V and 5 from J, leaving 14 bases between them. The DNA for the CDR3 is TGCGCCAGCAGCCAGGCTGGGGGGAATAACAATGAGCAGTTCTTC. Its protein is CASSQAGGNNNEQFF.

This clonotype has more than one count but fewer than ten. The rearrangement joins TRBV5-1 to TRBJ2-3; TRBD2 matches 12 bases. Germline V gene lookup returns CDR1 SGHRS and CDR2 YFSETQ. This CDR3 region has 18 residues. The V and J ends lost 0 bases and 4 bases, in that order; junction bases with no gene match: 9. CDR3 amino acids: CASSLAASGGARADTQYF. The CDR3 coding sequence is TGCGCCAGCAGCTTGGCAGCTAGCGGGGGGGCGAGGGCAGATACGCAGTATTTT. The full variable domain, its missing parts supplied by reference TRBV5-1 and TRBJ2-3, is KAGVTQTPRYLIKTRGQQVTLSCSPISGHRSVSWYQQTPGQGLQFLFEYFSETQRNKGNFPGRFSGRQFSNSRSEMNVSTLELGDSALYLCASSLAASGGARADTQYFGPGTRLTVL.

This clonotype has more than one count but fewer than ten. This rearrangement joins TRBV20-1 to TRBJ1-5; D possibly corresponds to TRBD1 (5 bases). The CDR3 is made up of 13 amino acids. From germline, CDR1 is DFQATT and CDR2 SNEGSKA (reference sequence). Deletions cut 2 bases from V and 5 bases from J, with 10 bases between. The CDR3 is CSARLRGHQPQHF. In DNA form, the CDR3 reads TGCAGTGCTAGACTGAGGGGCCATCAGCCCCAGCATTTT.

This clonotype was seen repeatedly, ten times or more. The V and J genes are TRBV6-2 or TRBV6-3 and TRBJ2-7; D unclear. The CDR3 has 12 amino acids. CDR1 and CDR2 (germline): MNHEY, SVGEGT. V was clipped by 1 base and J by 7 bases, with 8 bases between them. The chain's CDR3 is CASSYLDSEQYF. The DNA for the CDR3 is TGTGCCAGCAGTTACTTAGACTCAGAGCAGTACTTC.

On this clonotype itself: The junction departs from germline at one end; a sequencing error may be responsible. The chain uses TRBV28 and TRBJ2-6; TRBD1 might be the D (5 bases). This CDR3 is 16 amino acids long. Germline CDR1 and CDR2: MDHEN and SYDVKM. The CDR3 DNA follows: TGTGCCAGCAGTTCCCGACAGAGCTCTGGGGCCAACGCCCTGACTTTC. Its protein product is CASSSRQSSGANALTF.

This sequence joins TRBV7-9 and TRBJ2-7, with 9 bases that match TRBD1. In germline, CDR1 is SEHNR, CDR2 FQNEAQ (reference sequence). This CDR3 region has 16 residues. The V segment lost 2 bases and the J segment 1 base; nucleotides outside the gene matches: 6. CDR3 residues: CASSLSWGQGSYEQYF. DNA of the CDR3: TGTGCCAGCAGCTTAAGCTGGGGACAGGGTTCCTACGAGCAGTACTTC.